This section outlines one T cell receptor (beta chain) sequence together with its context. Reverse transcription of 0.5 to 1 ug RNA was performed with random hexamers. Amplification of TCR beta CDR3 spanned 54 Vbeta and 13 Jbeta via immunoSEQ multiplex PCR. TCRdb fed the immunoSEQ multiplex PCR reads into MiXCR, producing one record per CDR3 protein. This table holds about 300,000 distinct CDR3 sequences, over 75% found once. CDR1 MDHEN and CDR2 SYDVKM come from the germline V gene. V lost 2 bases to trimming and J lost 6 bases; unmatched junction nucleotides: 5. The CDR3 length is 14 residues. Negative isolation was used for CD8+ and CD4+ T cells, and FACS enrichment was applied to TEMRA cells. These data belong to a study of CD8 T cells in Susac syndrome.

The sample was CD8+ T cells from PBMCs. This chain links TRBV28 with TRBJ2-3; 7 bases match TRBD2. The source of this sequence is a human donor with multiple sclerosis. The CDR3 DNA reads TGTGCCAGCAGTTTAGCGGGAGAGCGTGATACGCAGTATTTT. Translating gives CASSLAGERDTQYF.